A single sample gave rise to the 3 T cell receptor beta chains below, sequenced in a study of T cells in tuberculosis. Time point given: new active TB diagnosis, blood taken before or within 7 days of starting treatment. TCRdb keeps only in-frame clones here, not all; method: immunoSEQ multiplex PCR. The sample has under 45,000 clones, more than 85% seen once; the top ten hold approximately 2.4%. The sequencing here drew on PBMCs, taken at tuberculosis diagnosis. The receptors originated from an adult with tuberculosis.

This clone was recorded once. V is TRBV6-1 and J is TRBJ2-5; 7 positions agree with TRBD2. CDR3 size: 14 residues. Germline V lookup: CDR1 MNHNS, CDR2 SASEGT. V gave up 7 bases and J gave up 5 bases; unmatched junction bases: 10. The DNA of the CDR3 is TGTGCCAGCACTACGTGGGGGGGGTGGGAGACCCAGTACTTC. Amino acids: CASTTWGGWETQYF.

DNA of the CDR3: TGCGCCAGCAGCCAAGCCAGCGGGGGATACGAGCAGTACTTC. This gives the protein CASSQASGGYEQYF. V gene TRBV4-3 combines with J gene TRBJ2-7, with 8 bases identical to TRBD2. This CDR3 comprises 14 residues. Unmatched junction bases numbered 3, after V lost 1 base and J lost 4 bases. Germline lookup yields CDR1 LGHNA and CDR2 YSLEER.

The chain is built from TRBV4-1 and TRBJ2-3; the match to TRBD2 covers 8 bases. V lost 3 bases to trimming and J lost 6 bases; unmatched junction nucleotides: 14. Germline values: CDR1 MGHRA, CDR2 YSYEKL. The CDR3 length is 17 residues. CDR3 residues: CASSQASGGGLADTQYF. CDR3 sequence (DNA): TGCGCCAGCAGCCAGGCCAGCGGGGGTGGTTTAGCGGATACGCAGTATTTT.